This T cell receptor beta chain came from a study of early T cells in non-severe SARS-CoV-2 infection. Per germline, CDR1 SGHTA and CDR2 FQGNSA. Trimming cost V 1 base and J 6 bases, with 6 bases left between them. This CDR3 spans 12 amino acids. This clonotype showed up just a few times. In TCRdb, the 5' RACE reads were re-called with MiXCR into one record per CDR3 protein. The table includes 55,000 to 65,000 distinct CDR3 sequences, roughly a tenth detected once. Material: whole blood. The receptor was isolated from an adult who was a healthcare worker with PCR-confirmed SARS-CoV-2 infection or an uninfected control (not recorded which). This sequence joins TRBV7-2 and TRBJ1-1; the D is unclear. The CDR3 spells CASSLVGAEAFF. In DNA form, the CDR3 reads TGTGCCAGCAGCTTAGTAGGAGCTGAAGCTTTCTTT.